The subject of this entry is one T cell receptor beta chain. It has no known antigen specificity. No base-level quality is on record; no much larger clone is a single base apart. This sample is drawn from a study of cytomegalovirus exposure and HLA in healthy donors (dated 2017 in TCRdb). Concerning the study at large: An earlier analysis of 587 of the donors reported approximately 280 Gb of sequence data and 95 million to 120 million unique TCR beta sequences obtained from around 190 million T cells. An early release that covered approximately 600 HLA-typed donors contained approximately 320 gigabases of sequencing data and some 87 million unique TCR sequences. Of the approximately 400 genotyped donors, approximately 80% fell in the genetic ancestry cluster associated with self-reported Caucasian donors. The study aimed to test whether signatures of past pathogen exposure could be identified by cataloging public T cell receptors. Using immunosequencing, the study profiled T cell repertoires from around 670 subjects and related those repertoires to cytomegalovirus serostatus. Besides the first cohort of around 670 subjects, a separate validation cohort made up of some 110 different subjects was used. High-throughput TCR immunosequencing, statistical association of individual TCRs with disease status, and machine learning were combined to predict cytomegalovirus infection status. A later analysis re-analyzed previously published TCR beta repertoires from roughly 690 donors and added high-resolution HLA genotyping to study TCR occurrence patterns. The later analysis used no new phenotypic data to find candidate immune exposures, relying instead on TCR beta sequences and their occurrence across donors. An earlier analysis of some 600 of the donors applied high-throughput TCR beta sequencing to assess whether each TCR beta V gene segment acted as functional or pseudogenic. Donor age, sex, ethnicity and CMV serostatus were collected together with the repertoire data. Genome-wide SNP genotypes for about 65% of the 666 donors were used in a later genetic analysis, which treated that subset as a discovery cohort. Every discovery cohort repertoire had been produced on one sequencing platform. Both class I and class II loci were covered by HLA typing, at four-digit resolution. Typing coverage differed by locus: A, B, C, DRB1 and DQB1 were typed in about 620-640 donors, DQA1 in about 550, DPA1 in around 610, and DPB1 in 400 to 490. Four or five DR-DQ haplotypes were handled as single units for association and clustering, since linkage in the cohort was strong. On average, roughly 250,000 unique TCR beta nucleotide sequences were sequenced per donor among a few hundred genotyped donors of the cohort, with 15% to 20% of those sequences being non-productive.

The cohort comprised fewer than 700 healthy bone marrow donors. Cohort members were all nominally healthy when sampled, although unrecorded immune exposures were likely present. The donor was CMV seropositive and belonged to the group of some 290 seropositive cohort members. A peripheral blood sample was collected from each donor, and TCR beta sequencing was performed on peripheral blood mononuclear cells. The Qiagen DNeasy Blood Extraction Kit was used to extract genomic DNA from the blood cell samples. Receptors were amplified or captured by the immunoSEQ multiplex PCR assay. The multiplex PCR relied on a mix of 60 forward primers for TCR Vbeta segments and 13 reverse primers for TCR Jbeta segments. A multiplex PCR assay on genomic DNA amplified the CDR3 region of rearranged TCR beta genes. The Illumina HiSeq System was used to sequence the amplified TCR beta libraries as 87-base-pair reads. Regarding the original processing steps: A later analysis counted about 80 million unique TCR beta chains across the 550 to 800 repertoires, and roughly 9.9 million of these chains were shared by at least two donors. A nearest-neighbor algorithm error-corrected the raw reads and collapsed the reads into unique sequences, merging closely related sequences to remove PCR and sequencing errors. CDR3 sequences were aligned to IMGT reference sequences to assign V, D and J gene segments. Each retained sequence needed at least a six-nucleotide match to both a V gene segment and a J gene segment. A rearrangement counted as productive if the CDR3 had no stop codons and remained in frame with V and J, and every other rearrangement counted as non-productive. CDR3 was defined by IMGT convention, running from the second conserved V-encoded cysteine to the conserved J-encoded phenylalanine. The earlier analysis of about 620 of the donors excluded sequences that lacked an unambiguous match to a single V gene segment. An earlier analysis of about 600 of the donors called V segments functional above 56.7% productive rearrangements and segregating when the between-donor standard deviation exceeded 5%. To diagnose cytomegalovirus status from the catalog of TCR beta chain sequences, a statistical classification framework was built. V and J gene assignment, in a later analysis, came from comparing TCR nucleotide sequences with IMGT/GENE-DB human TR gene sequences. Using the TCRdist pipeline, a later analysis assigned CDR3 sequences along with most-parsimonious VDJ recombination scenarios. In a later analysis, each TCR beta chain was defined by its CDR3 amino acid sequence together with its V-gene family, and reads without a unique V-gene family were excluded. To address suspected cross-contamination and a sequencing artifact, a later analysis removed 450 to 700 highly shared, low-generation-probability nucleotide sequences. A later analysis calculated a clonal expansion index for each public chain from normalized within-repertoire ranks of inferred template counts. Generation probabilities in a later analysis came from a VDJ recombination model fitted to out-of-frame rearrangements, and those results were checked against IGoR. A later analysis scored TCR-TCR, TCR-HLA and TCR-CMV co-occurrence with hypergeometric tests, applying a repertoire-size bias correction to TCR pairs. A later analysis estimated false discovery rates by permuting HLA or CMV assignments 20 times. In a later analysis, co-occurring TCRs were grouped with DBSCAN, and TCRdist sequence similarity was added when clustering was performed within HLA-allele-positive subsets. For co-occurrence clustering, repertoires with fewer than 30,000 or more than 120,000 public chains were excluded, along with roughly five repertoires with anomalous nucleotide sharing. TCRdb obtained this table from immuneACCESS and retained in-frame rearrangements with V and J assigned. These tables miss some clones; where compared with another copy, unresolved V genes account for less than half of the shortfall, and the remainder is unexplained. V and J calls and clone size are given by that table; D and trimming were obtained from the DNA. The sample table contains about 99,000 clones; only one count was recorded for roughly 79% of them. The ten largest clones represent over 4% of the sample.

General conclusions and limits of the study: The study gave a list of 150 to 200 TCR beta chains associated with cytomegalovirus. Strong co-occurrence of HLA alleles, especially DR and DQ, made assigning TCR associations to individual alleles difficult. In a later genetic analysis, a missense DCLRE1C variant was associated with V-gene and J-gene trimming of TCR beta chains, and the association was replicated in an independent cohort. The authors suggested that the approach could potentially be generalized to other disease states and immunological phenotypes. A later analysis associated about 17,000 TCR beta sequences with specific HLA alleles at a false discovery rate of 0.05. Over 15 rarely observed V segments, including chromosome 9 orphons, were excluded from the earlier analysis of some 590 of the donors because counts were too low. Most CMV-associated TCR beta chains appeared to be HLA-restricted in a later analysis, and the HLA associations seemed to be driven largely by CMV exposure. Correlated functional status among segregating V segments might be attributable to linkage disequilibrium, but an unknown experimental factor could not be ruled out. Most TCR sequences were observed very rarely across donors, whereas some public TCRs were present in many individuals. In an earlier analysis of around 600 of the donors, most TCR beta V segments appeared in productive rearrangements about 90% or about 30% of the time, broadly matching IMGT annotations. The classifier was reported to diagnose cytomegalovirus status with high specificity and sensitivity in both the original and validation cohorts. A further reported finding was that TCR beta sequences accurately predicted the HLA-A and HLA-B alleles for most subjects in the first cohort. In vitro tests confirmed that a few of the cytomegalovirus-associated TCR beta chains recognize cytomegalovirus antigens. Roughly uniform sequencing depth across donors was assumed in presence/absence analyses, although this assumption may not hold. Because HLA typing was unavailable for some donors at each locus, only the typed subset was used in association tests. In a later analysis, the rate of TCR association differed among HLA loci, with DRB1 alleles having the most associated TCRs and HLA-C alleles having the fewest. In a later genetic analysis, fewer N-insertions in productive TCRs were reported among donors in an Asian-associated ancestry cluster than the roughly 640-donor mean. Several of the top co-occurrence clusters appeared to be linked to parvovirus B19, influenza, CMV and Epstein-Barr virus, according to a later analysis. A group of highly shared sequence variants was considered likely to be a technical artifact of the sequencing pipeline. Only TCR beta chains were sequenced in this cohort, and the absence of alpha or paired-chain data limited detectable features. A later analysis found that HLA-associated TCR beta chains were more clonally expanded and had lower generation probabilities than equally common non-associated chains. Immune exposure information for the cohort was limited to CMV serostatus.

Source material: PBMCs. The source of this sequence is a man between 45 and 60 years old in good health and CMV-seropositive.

The CDR3 reads CSVSTRTGSYGYTF. The nucleotide sequence is TGCAGCGTTTCCACTAGGACAGGGTCATATGGCTACACCTTC. Rearrangement joined TRBV29-1 to TRBJ1-2, with 8 central nucleotides matching TRBD1. The CDR3 has 14 amino acids, counting the end cysteine and phenylalanine. Left in the record is the CDR3 DNA by itself, 42 bases read in frame from the first base. In the germline V gene, CDR1 corresponds to SQVTM and CDR2 to ANQGSEA. Relative to germline, V is missing 5 bases and J is missing 5 bases, with 10 bases of the junction outside any gene match.